This T cell receptor beta chain emerged from a study of CD8 T cells in ankylosing spondylitis. This clonotype came up many times. In TCRdb, the 5' RACE reads were re-called with MiXCR into one record per CDR3 protein. The sample shows a few hundred thousand distinct CDR3 sequences, around 20% of them seen only once. The TCR comes from a female donor with ankylosing spondylitis or in good health (not recorded which). What was sequenced was blood, either unsorted or a sorted T cell fraction (not recorded which).

The CDR3 loop reads CASSLSRVETEAFF. The CDR3 nucleotides are TGTGCCAGCAGCTTGTCGCGTGTGGAGACTGAAGCTTTCTTT. This sequence joins TRBV7-8 and TRBJ1-1; D is uncertain. V shed 3 bases and J shed 5 bases, with 13 bases lying between them. The CDR3 contains 14 residues. Germline V gene lookup returns CDR1 SGHVS and CDR2 FQNEAQ.